This T cell receptor beta chain was sequenced for a study of beta chain features in type 1 diabetes. Study-level results: Highly expressing activated T cells could be over-counted with a cDNA template. Although PCR might favor shorter templates, it would do so equally in patients and controls. Among patients with Type 1 diabetes, TCRB CDR3s were moderately but significantly shorter in every one of the four CD4+ subsets.

Markers CD45RO/CCR7/CD25/CD127/CD95/CD27 served to sort CD4+ naive, central memory, regulatory and stem cell-like memory cells. V was shortened by 0 bases and J by 4 bases, with 8 bases between the two germline ends. The CDR3 is made up of 14 amino acids. Germline CDR1 reads SGHRS; CDR2 reads YFSETQ. To note about this clone: Its specificity is not known. Within the sample, other DNA sequences also encode this same CDR3.

All of the isolated RNA was reverse transcribed, so expressed TCRB transcripts were sequenced. Some clones are missing from TCRdb's copy, which holds only in-frame ones; the method was immunoSEQ multiplex PCR. The sample lists more than 55,000 clones, about 47% occurring once. Sequenced: Tregs from blood. The chain carries TRBV5-1 and TRBJ1-3; D is undetermined. This receptor was taken from a woman in her forties with type 1 diabetes. CDR3 amino acids: CASSLDSSGNTIYF. The CDR3 DNA sequence: TGCGCCAGCAGCTTGGACAGCTCCGGAAACACCATATATTTT.